The 15 T cell receptor beta chains reported below all come from one sample, sequenced in a study of T cell responses to AZD1222 COVID-19 vaccine. The assay was immunoSEQ multiplex PCR, and TCRdb's table has in-frame clones only and misses some. The table for this sample gives 150,000 or so clones. The material sequenced was peripheral blood. Receptor source: an adult in good health.

The CDR3 bases are TGTGCCAGTACCCGGGGGGACAGGGGCTCTGAAGCTTTCTTT. Protein product: CASTRGDRGSEAFF. The J gene is TRBJ1-1, the V gene TRBV19; 10 bases fit TRBD1. The CDR3 length is 14 residues. V lost 7 bases and J lost 6; bases outside the gene matches: 8. Germline loops: CDR1 LNHDA, CDR2 SQIVND (reference sequence).

This chain connects TRBV18 to TRBJ1-1; TRBD1 might be the D (6 bases). Per germline, CDR1 KGHSH and CDR2 LQKENI. The germline V and J ends were trimmed by 6 bases and 5 bases, with 16 bases remaining between them. This CDR3 is 14 amino acids long. CDR3 coding DNA: TGTGCCAGCTCGTCGGCCGGAGGACAGACTGAAGCTTTCTTT. This gives the protein CASSSAGGQTEAFF.

The chain joins TRBV7-2 to TRBJ1-2; maybe TRBD1 (6 bases). The CDR3 has 15 amino acids. The germline CDR1 and CDR2 sequences are SGHTA and FQGNSA. Between the trimmed V and J ends, which lost 4 bases and 7 bases, there was a span of 19 bases. DNA for the CDR3: TGTGCCAGCAGCTCATCGCCGGGACAAGGAAGTGGCTACACCTTC. As protein: CASSSSPGQGSGYTF.

The chain has TRBV2 and TRBJ2-4; TRBD2 is a possible D gene (5 bases). V was trimmed by 6 bases and J by 0 bases, leaving 9 bases between them. The CDR3 covers 14 residues. The germline gives CDR1 SNHLY, CDR2 FYNNEI. CDR3 amino acids: CASRMRVAKNIQYF. CDR3 DNA sequence: TGTGCCAGCAGGATGCGGGTAGCCAAAAACATTCAGTACTTC.

The genes are TRBV3-1 (or the pseudogene TRBV3-2) and TRBJ1-6; 8 bases map to TRBD1. The germline V gene has CDR1 LGHDT and CDR2 YNNKEL (reference sequence). Unmatched junction bases numbered 12, after V lost 4 bases and J lost 10 bases. The CDR3 runs to 16 residues. The CDR3 is CASSRVRDRLQSPLHF. CDR3 nucleotide sequence: TGTGCCAGCAGCCGCGTCCGGGACAGGTTACAATCACCCCTCCACTTT.

This CDR3 reads CASSVEWRDSPLHF. CDR3 nucleotide sequence: TGTGCCAGCAGCGTAGAGTGGAGGGATTCACCCCTCCACTTT. The chain uses TRBV9 and TRBJ1-6; D is unclear. Trimming removed 0 bases from V and 8 bases from J, with 9 bases in between. This CDR3 is 14 amino acids long. Germline CDR1 SGDLS, CDR2 YYNGEE.

CDR3 region: CASSEWGESSGNTIYF. CDR3 nucleotide sequence: TGTGCCAGCAGTGAATGGGGGGAGAGCTCTGGAAACACCATATATTTT. This chain links TRBV6-1 with TRBJ1-3, with a possible D match to TRBD1 (5 bases). The V gene's germline CDR1 is MNHNS and CDR2 SASEGT. This CDR3 is built from 16 residues. Trimming stripped 2 bases from V and 0 bases from J, with 11 bases between.

The chain couples TRBV7-9 to TRBJ1-4; D not resolved. V shed 1 base and J shed 0 bases, with 9 bases lying between them. Germline assignment: CDR1 SEHNR and CDR2 FQNEAQ (reference sequence). The CDR3 spans 16 residues. CDR3 sequence reads: CASSLGGGTTNEKLFF. CDR3 DNA: TGTGCCAGCAGCTTAGGGGGTGGCACAACTAATGAAAAACTGTTTTTT.

As for this clone: The sample has other DNA sequences that encode this CDR3 too. This chain uses TRBV5-1 with TRBJ1-3; D might be TRBD1 (5 bases). CDR1 and CDR2 (germline): SGHRS, YFSETQ. The V end lost 0 bases, the J end lost 0 bases, and 7 bases lay between the germline ends. This CDR3 contains 15 residues. In DNA form, the CDR3 reads TGCGCCAGCAGCTTGGGGGGGAACTCTGGAAACACCATATATTTT. It translates to CASSLGGNSGNTIYF.

The chain has TRBV9 and TRBJ1-1; D not resolved. The germline V and J ends were trimmed by 0 bases and 4 bases, with 4 bases remaining between them. This CDR3 is built from 12 residues. In germline, CDR1 is SGDLS, CDR2 YYNGEE. The CDR3 here is CASSVGTTEAFF. The CDR3 DNA follows: TGTGCCAGCAGCGTAGGTACCACTGAAGCTTTCTTT.

The genes are TRBV4-2 and TRBJ2-7; 10 positions match TRBD1. CDR1 is LGHNA and CDR2 is YNFKEQ in the germline V gene. CDR3 size: 16 residues. The V gene end was trimmed by 1 base and the J gene end by 6 bases; junction bases not matched to a gene: 9. The CDR3 loop is CASSQVGTGEFGEQYF. The DNA for the CDR3 is TGTGCCAGCAGCCAAGTAGGGACAGGGGAGTTCGGCGAGCAGTACTTC.

The V gene is TRBV2, the J gene TRBJ2-2; D not resolved. CDR1 is SNHLY and CDR2 is FYNNEI in the germline V gene. Trimming shortened V by 3 bases and J by 0 bases, and 5 bases separated the two germline ends. The CDR3 totals 14 residues. The CDR3 region has the DNA TGTGCCAGCAGTGACAGCGCGAACACCGGGGAGCTGTTTTTT. Amino acids: CASSDSANTGELFF. Filled out from reference TRBV2 and TRBJ2-2, the complete variable domain reads EPEVTQTPSHQVTQMGQEVILRCVPISNHLYFYWYRQILGQKVEFLVSFYNNEISEKSEIFDDQFSVERPDGSNFTLKIRSTKLEDSAMYFCASSDSANTGELFFGEGSRLTVL.

The chain recombines TRBV27 with TRBJ2-1; tentatively, D is TRBD1 (6 bases). Trimming took off 2 bases at V and 0 bases at J, with 14 bases between the two ends. The V gene's germline CDR1 is MNHEY and CDR2 SMNVEV (reference sequence). The CDR3 totals 17 residues. The CDR3 is CASSLRTQGSSYNEQFF. In DNA form, the CDR3 reads TGTGCCAGCAGTTTAAGAACACAGGGCAGCTCCTACAATGAGCAGTTCTTC.

CDR3: CASSQDNGWFPSGNTIYF. DNA for the CDR3: TGTGCCAGCAGCCAAGATAATGGGTGGTTCCCCTCTGGAAACACCATATATTTT. The chain joins TRBV4-2 to TRBJ1-3; D is uncertain. V gave up 0 bases and J gave up 0 bases, with 15 bases separating them. The CDR3 loop spans 18 amino acids. Per germline, CDR1 LGHNA and CDR2 YNFKEQ.

The chain combines TRBV5-1 with TRBJ2-7, with 8 bases that match TRBD1. J lost 1 base, V lost 4 bases, and 4 bases had no gene match. Per germline, CDR1 SGHRS and CDR2 YFSETQ. CDR3 length: 14 amino acids. The CDR3 DNA sequence: TGCGCCAGCAGCGATGGACAGGGATCCTACGAGCAGTACTTC. Translated, it gives CASSDGQGSYEQYF.